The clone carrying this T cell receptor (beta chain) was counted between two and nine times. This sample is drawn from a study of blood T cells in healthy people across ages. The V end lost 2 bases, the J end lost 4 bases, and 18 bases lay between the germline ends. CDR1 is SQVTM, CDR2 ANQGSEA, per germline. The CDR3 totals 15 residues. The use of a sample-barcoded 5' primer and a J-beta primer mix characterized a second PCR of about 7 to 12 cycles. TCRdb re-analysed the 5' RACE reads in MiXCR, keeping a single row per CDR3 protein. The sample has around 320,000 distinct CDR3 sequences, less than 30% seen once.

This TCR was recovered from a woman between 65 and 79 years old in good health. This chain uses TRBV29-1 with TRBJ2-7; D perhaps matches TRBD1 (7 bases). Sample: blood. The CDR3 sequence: CSVELLKAGGYEQYF. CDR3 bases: TGCAGCGTTGAACTTTTGAAGGCAGGGGGGTACGAGCAGTACTTC.